Presented here are 5 T cell receptor delta chains from one specimen sequenced in a study of gamma-delta T cells after stem cell transplantation. TCRdb re-processed the RT-PCR reads via CATT. Among around 780 delta-chain clones listed, 2.1% were seen once. Sequenced material: gamma-delta T cells. The source is a human donor. It is not recorded whose cells these are; they may come from a transplant donor.

The chain employs TRDV1 and TRDJ1, with TRDD2 identical over 7 bases. The CDR3 has 20 residues. Germline-derived CDR1 and CDR2 are TSWWSYY and QGS. Trimming at V came to 0 bases and at J to 0 bases, leaving 16 bases not matched to a gene. The DNA of the CDR3 is TGTGCTCTTGGGGAACTAGATTCCTACGGGAGGAGCCCGTACACCGATAAACTCATCTTT. This gives the protein CALGELDSYGRSPYTDKLIF.

In the case of this clone: With only one base between it and a far larger clone, this is likely a read error. This sample also contains other DNA sequences that code for the same CDR3. The chain recombines TRDV1 with TRDJ1, with 13 bases that match TRDD3. CDR3 length: 21 amino acids. V dropped 3 bases and J dropped 2; count of bases not matched to a gene: 18. The germline CDR1 and CDR2 sequences are TSWWSYY and QGS. The CDR3 DNA is TGTGCTCTTGGGGAGCCAAGGGAACCTCTCACTGGGGGATACGCTACCGATAAACTCATCTTT. Translating it yields CALGEPREPLTGGYATDKLIF.

In its sample, this clone is medium-sized. This likely came from a read error, as a far larger clone is one base away. The same CDR3 arises from other DNA sequences in this sample as well. This chain connects TRDV2 to TRDJ3, with 11 positions matching TRDD3. Germline V gene sequence: CDR1 GEAIGNYY, CDR2 EKD. The CDR3 length is 18 residues. DNA for the CDR3: TGTGCCTGCGACAATACTGGGGGATACTCCTGGGACACCCGACAGATGTTTTTC. Residues: CACDNTGGYSWDTRQMFF.

This clone was seen a handful of times. This likely came from a read error, as a far larger clone is one base away. The chain recombines TRDV1 with TRDJ1, with 9 bases lining up with TRDD3. There are 19 residues in the CDR3. Germline V lookup: CDR1 TSWWSYY, CDR2 QGS. The CDR3: CALGASTLTGGLYTDKPIF. CDR3 in DNA: TGTGCTCTTGGGGCCTCTACGCTTACTGGGGGACTGTACACCGATAAACCCATCTTT.

This clone was detected only a few times. The translation of this DNA and the TCRdb protein of a much larger clone differ at residue 9, probably owing to a read error; the protein shown here is translated from the DNA. V and J are TRDV1 and TRDJ1; 9 positions agree with TRDD3. The V gene's germline CDR1 is TSWWSYY and CDR2 QGS. Trimming at V came to 5 bases and at J to 8 bases, leaving 27 bases not matched to a gene. This CDR3 spans 20 amino acids. This CDR3 reads CALGIEPALLVYWGTTKLIF. The CDR3 DNA sequence: TGTGCTCTTGGGATAGAACCGGCCCTCCTAGTCTACTGGGGGACCACGAAACTCATCTTT.